This T cell receptor (beta chain) was documented in a study of shared clonotypes between healthy human individuals (dated by TCRdb to the early 2020s). At the level of the whole study: A few men and two women, aged 18 to 49 years, made up the cohort. Libraries were prepared and TCR repertoires were sequenced by different laboratories using diverse techniques, in order to increase sequencing depth and limit assay-specific biases. Blood TCR repertoires of about five healthy adults were deeply sequenced to estimate repertoire size and the extent of clonotype sharing between individuals. Leukapheresis yielded between about 0.85 and 9.5 billion PBMCs per donor. For each donor, CD4 naive and CD4 memory were each given three plates, CD8 naive was given two plates, and CD8 memory was given one plate.

CD8 naive samples were CD45RO-negative cells positively selected for CCR7, giving a CD45RA+CCR7+ population that excluded TemRA cells. The donors were healthy, HIV-negative adults with no recently reported acute infections or vaccinations. Every donor was a Caucasian adult residing in Nashville, Tennessee, USA. Blood was obtained by leukapheresis, after which PBMCs were separated by Ficoll-Histopaque density gradient centrifugation and cryopreserved in liquid nitrogen vapor phase. Analytical flow cytometry was used to check the purity and quantity of each magnetically sorted T cell population. Genomic DNA was isolated from each sorted fraction and quantified by UV absorbance on a Nanodrop 2000c. Measured from the cysteine to the phenylalanine, the CDR3 is 16 residues long. Only CDR3 DNA remains: 48 bases, in frame from the first base. CDR1 is given as ENHRY and CDR2 as SYGVKD, both from the germline V gene. V and J are trimmed by 2 bases and 4 bases, and the gene matches miss 7 bases of the junction.

About this clone: Its antigen has not been determined. No base quality values were provided; no much bigger clone lies one nucleotide off.

Study-wide findings and limitations: Sampling was restricted to blood, and TCR repertoires in tissues likely differ from the TCR repertoires found in blood. Based on pairwise subsampling, the degree of clonotype sharing among donors was expected to be affected by sequencing depth. Across a few donors, around 5% of naive CD4, over 3% of naive CD8, 2% to 2.5% of memory CD4, and under 0.45% of memory CD8 clonotypes were shared. Incomplete sequencing was indicated by rarefaction of sorted-subset datasets, despite the large sequencing depth. Naive subsets generally had larger estimated clonotype richness than memory subsets. Because the study included a small number of donors, the genetic and exposure-history diversity represented was limited. Higher generation probabilities were observed for clonotypes shared by all four sorted-subset donors than for non-shared clonotypes.

TCR CDR3 regions were amplified from genomic DNA by multiplex PCR using the deep immunoSEQ assay. Genomic DNA extracted from each cell subset was distributed evenly over all wells of several immunoSEQ 96-well plates, and each plate served as one replicate. For sorted subsets, each replicate PCR was loaded with roughly 190 ng genomic DNA, equivalent to roughly 30,000 T cell genomes. Purified libraries were measured with a Qubit 3.0 fluorometer, size-checked on a Bioanalyzer 2100, and measured again with the KAPA Library Quantification kit. Every immunoSEQ 96-well plate was sequenced on a dedicated single-read 150-cycle Illumina NextSeq 550 flow cell. For the original study's pipeline: Because only junctional sequences without quality scores were contained in the immunoSEQ output, filtering matching that applied to full-length reads could not be performed. To assign V/J genes and CDR3, sequences were annotated using PyIR, a Python wrapper for IgBLAST v1.9, with IMGT germline references. Reads were filtered out if the reads had weak V/J assignments (E-value above 1e-6), no CDR3, stop codons, out-of-frame junctions, or ambiguous translated residues. V3J clonotypes were defined as sequences sharing the same inferred V gene, J gene, and CDR3 amino acid sequence. Percentage overlap between repertoires was calculated by dividing the number of shared unique clonotypes by the size of the smaller repertoire. Repertoire richness was assessed with RTK rarefaction, the Chao1 estimator, and Recon v2.1 estimates of unobserved clonotypes. Generation probabilities for all TCRbeta clonotypes obtained by the gDNA method from a few donors were computed using OLGA. Held by TCRdb, this immuneACCESS table contains in-frame sequences only and omits some clones. Under half of the omission traces to an unresolved V gene where checked; the cause of the rest is unknown. V and J calls and clone size are as listed in that table; D and trimming were resolved from the DNA. The sample data list about 600,000 clones, and around 95% of these were observed just once. The top ten clones comprise roughly 0.1% of the sample.

The rearranged segments are TRBV10-3 and TRBJ2-3, with TRBD2 matching 9 junction bases. The receptor comes from a woman in her twenties or thirties in good health. What was sequenced was naive CD8+ T cells sorted from blood. The cell subset or site label for this specimen denotes: CD45RA+CCR7+. The nucleotide sequence is TGTGCCATCAGTGAGACGGCGGGAGGGCCGGCAGATACGCAGTATTTT. Its protein reads: CAISETAGGPADTQYF.